This entry lists 32 T cell receptor beta chains sequenced from one sample in a study of cytomegalovirus exposure and HLA in healthy donors. Use of 60 Vbeta and 13 Jbeta primers characterized the PCR. Profiled with immunoSEQ multiplex PCR; TCRdb holds only in-frame clones, not every one. The data contain almost 200,000 clones, roughly 85% of them singletons. The sequenced sample consisted of PBMCs. Receptors originate from a woman in her forties or fifties in good health and CMV-seronegative.

The rearrangement uses TRBV6-1 and TRBJ1-5; a weak D match, TRBD1 (5 bases). Per germline, CDR1 MNHNS and CDR2 SASEGT. With 2 bases removed from V and 4 bases from J, the gap between germline ends came to 6 bases. CDR3 size: 13 residues. The CDR3 loop is CASSESGNQPQHF. The CDR3 DNA is TGTGCCAGCAGTGAATCAGGGAATCAGCCCCAGCATTTT.

This clone was detected once. The CDR3 DNA is TGCGCCAGCAGCTTACAGGGGGCACTGAGAGAGCAGTACTTC. Its translation: CASSLQGALREQYF. The rearrangement uses TRBV5-1 and TRBJ2-7; 9 bases are shared with TRBD1. CDR1 is SGHRS and CDR2 is YFSETQ in the germline V gene. The CDR3 totals 14 residues. Trimming removed 2 bases from V and 7 bases from J; junction bases left unmatched: 7.

The chain recombines TRBV7-2 with TRBJ2-7; 8 nucleotides match TRBD1. Trimming took 5 bases from V and 6 from J; bases not matched to a gene: 12. The CDR3 has 15 residues. Germline CDR1 reads SGHTA; CDR2 reads FQGNSA. The CDR3 coding sequence is TGTGCCAGCAGCCCGGACAGGGTGGCGTCTTCCGAGCAGTACTTC. It is translated as CASSPDRVASSEQYF.

The rearrangement links TRBV27 to TRBJ1-4; D is unresolved. The CDR3 runs 14 residues. The germline CDR1 and CDR2 sequences are MNHEY and SMNVEV (reference sequence). Trimming pared 3 bases from V and 3 bases from J, leaving 8 bases between. The CDR3 DNA follows: TGTGCCAGCAGTTTCCAGTTTCCTAATGAAAAACTGTTTTTT. It specifies CASSFQFPNEKLFF.

This chain joins TRBV15 and TRBJ1-5; 8 bases are shared with TRBD1. CDR3 length equals 14 residues. V gave up 6 bases and J gave up 6 bases; unmatched junction bases: 7. Germline V lookup: CDR1 LNHNV, CDR2 YYDKDF (reference sequence). CDR3 in amino acids: CATRATGEAQPQHF. CDR3 nucleotide sequence: TGTGCCACCAGGGCGACAGGGGAGGCTCAGCCCCAGCATTTT.

The chain employs TRBV5-1 and TRBJ2-1; D ambiguous. V lost 4 bases and J lost 10, with 15 bases in between. Germline V CDR1 and CDR2: SGHRS, YFSETQ. The CDR3 runs to 13 residues. Here the CDR3 reads CASSPLTAQEQFF. In DNA, the CDR3 is TGCGCCAGCAGCCCCCTTACCGCGCAAGAGCAGTTCTTC.

The V and J genes are TRBV5-1 and TRBJ2-5; TRBD2 matches 13 bases. From germline, CDR1 is SGHRS and CDR2 YFSETQ. This CDR3 is 15 amino acids long. J gave up 1 base and V 6 bases, and 3 bases lay outside the gene matches. The DNA of the CDR3 is TGCGCCAGCACCACTAGCGGGAGGGCCCAAGAGACCCAGTACTTC. Its translation: CASTTSGRAQETQYF. Based on the CDR3 plus reference TRBV5-1 and TRBJ2-5, the full variable domain is KAGVTQTPRYLIKTRGQQVTLSCSPISGHRSVSWYQQTPGQGLQFLFEYFSETQRNKGNFPGRFSGRQFSNSRSEMNVSTLELGDSALYLCASTTSGRAQETQYFGPGTRLLVL.

Here the CDR3 reads CASSRRLAGVSYNEQFF. The CDR3 bases are TGTGCCAGCAGCCGTAGACTAGCGGGCGTCTCCTACAATGAGCAGTTCTTC. The rearrangement uses TRBV14 and TRBJ2-1, with 10 nucleotides matching TRBD2. Germline trimming cut 4 bases from V and 0 bases from J; bases unmatched to any gene: 6. The CDR3 consists of 17 residues. From germline, CDR1 is SGHDN and CDR2 FVKESK.

The CDR3 here is CASSVAASGSSGTGELFF. In nucleotides, the CDR3 is TGTGCCAGCAGCGTAGCGGCTAGCGGGAGTTCCGGCACCGGGGAGCTGTTTTTT. The chain joins TRBV9 to TRBJ2-2; 10 nucleotides align to TRBD2. Germline assignment: CDR1 SGDLS and CDR2 YYNGEE. The CDR3 loop spans 18 amino acids. The V gene end was trimmed by 0 bases and the J gene end by 4 bases; junction bases not matched to a gene: 9.

The rearrangement joins TRBV7-6 to TRBJ2-2; 9 nucleotides line up with TRBD2. V lost 5 bases, J lost 6 bases, and 4 bases stayed unmatched. Germline V gene sequence: CDR1 SGHVS, CDR2 FNYEAQ. The CDR3 extends over 14 amino acids. The CDR3 DNA follows: TGTGCCAGCAGCGCTACTAGCGGGCCCGGGGAGCTGTTTTTT. This sequence encodes CASSATSGPGELFF.

This clone was counted once. The rearrangement uses TRBV29-1 and TRBJ2-5; D is uncertain. CDR3 length: 12 amino acids. V lost 0 bases and J lost 5, with 7 bases in between. Looked up from germline, CDR1 is SQVTM and CDR2 is ANQGSEA. The CDR3, as DNA: TGCAGCGTTGAAGAGGTCGGGGAGACCCAGTACTTC. It yields the protein CSVEEVGETQYF.

The gene calls are TRBV7-9 and TRBJ1-4; D uncertain. The germline V and J ends were trimmed by 1 base and 4 bases, with 10 bases remaining between them. Per the germline V gene, CDR1 is SEHNR and CDR2 is FQNEAQ (reference sequence). This CDR3 has 15 amino acids. The chain's CDR3 is CASSLEAAGNEKLFF. The CDR3 nucleotides read TGTGCCAGCAGCTTAGAGGCCGCGGGTAATGAAAAACTGTTTTTT.

V and J are TRBV6-6 and TRBJ2-1, with a tentative D call TRBD1 (6 bases). V was shortened by 4 bases and J by 10 bases, with 20 bases between the two germline ends. CDR1 MNHNY and CDR2 SVGAGI come from the germline V gene (reference sequence). The CDR3 runs to 15 residues. The CDR3 sequence: CASSSGATGVGEQFF. In nucleotides, the CDR3 is TGTGCCAGCAGTTCAGGGGCTACCGGGGTAGGAGAGCAGTTCTTC.

V usage is TRBV9 and J usage is TRBJ1-1; weak D call: TRBD1 (6 bases). Looked up from germline, CDR1 is SGDLS and CDR2 is YYNGEE. V gave up 5 bases and J gave up 0 bases, with 26 bases separating them. CDR3 length: 19 residues. Here the CDR3 reads CASRRQVSLARSVNTEAFF. Written as DNA, the CDR3 is TGTGCCAGCAGACGACAGGTTTCATTAGCGCGAAGTGTGAACACTGAAGCTTTCTTT.

The V call is TRBV28, the J call TRBJ1-6; no firm D call. Looked up from germline, CDR1 is MDHEN and CDR2 is SYDVKM. The CDR3 consists of 14 residues. Between the trimmed V and J ends, which lost 3 bases and 5 bases, there was a span of 8 bases. CDR3 sequence reads: CASSFRGNNSPLHF. In DNA form, the CDR3 reads TGTGCCAGCAGTTTCCGGGGAAATAATTCACCCCTCCACTTT.

This rearrangement joins TRBV7-2 to TRBJ2-3; D may be TRBD2 (6 bases). Trimming took 6 bases from V and 2 from J, leaving 21 bases between them. Per germline, CDR1 SGHTA and CDR2 FQGNSA. The CDR3 sequence is 17 residues long. CDR3 nucleotides: TGTGCCAGCAGAATAACCGGGACTGGCGGATCCACAGATACGCAGTATTTT. Its protein product is CASRITGTGGSTDTQYF.

CDR3 bases: TGTGCCAGCAGCCAAGATTGGACAGGGGTGAACACCGGGGAGCTGTTTTTT. Its protein is CASSQDWTGVNTGELFF. The chain combines TRBV14 with TRBJ2-2; 9 nucleotides align to TRBD1. V was pared by 0 bases and J by 1 base, with 3 bases of the junction left unmatched. The V gene's germline CDR1 is SGHDN and CDR2 FVKESK. The CDR3 runs 17 residues.

CDR3 protein: CASSSRQNEKLFF. The CDR3 nucleotides read TGTGCCAGTAGTTCTAGACAGAATGAAAAACTGTTTTTT. The chain uses TRBV19 and TRBJ1-4; weak D call: TRBD1 (5 bases). The ends were cut back, 5 bases at V and 5 bases at J, with 9 bases in the middle. Germline V lookup: CDR1 LNHDA, CDR2 SQIVND (reference sequence). The CDR3 covers 13 residues.

The chain links TRBV28 to TRBJ1-5; 7 bases map to TRBD1. Germline CDR1 reads MDHEN; CDR2 reads SYDVKM. CDR3 size: 15 residues. V trimming: 5 bases; J trimming: 6 bases; junction bases outside the gene matches: 10. This chain's CDR3 is CASSLRQGSSQPQHF. CDR3 bases: TGTGCCAGCAGTCTACGACAGGGCTCTAGTCAGCCCCAGCATTTT.

This clone appeared a few times. The V call is TRBV18, the J call TRBJ1-5; TRBD1 aligns across 7 bases. The V gene's germline CDR1 is KGHSH and CDR2 LQKENI. After removal of 3 bases from V and 2 bases from J, the junction contained 4 bases not matched to a gene. The CDR3 is made up of 15 amino acids. The CDR3 protein is CASSPQGEGNQPQHF. In DNA form, the CDR3 reads TGTGCCAGCTCACCTCAGGGGGAGGGCAATCAGCCCCAGCATTTT.

The genes are TRBV14 and TRBJ2-1; maybe TRBD2 (6 bases). The V and J ends lost 4 bases and 4 bases respectively, with 17 bases between them. This CDR3 is built from 16 residues. Germline-derived CDR1 and CDR2 are SGHDN and FVKESK. Here the CDR3 reads CASSPLSGEAYNEQFF. CDR3 bases: TGTGCCAGCAGCCCCTTATCGGGAGAGGCTTACAATGAGCAGTTCTTC.

This clone was picked up a small number of times. The rearrangement joins TRBV14 to TRBJ2-3; D remains ambiguous. Germline V CDR1 and CDR2: SGHDN, FVKESK. CDR3 length: 14 amino acids. V was cut by 4 bases and J by 0 bases, with 8 bases left in between. The CDR3 is CASSLGASTDTQYF. The CDR3 DNA reads as TGTGCCAGCAGCCTTGGAGCGAGCACAGATACGCAGTATTTT.

The chain combines TRBV7-2 with TRBJ2-7; TRBD1 aligns across 8 bases. The V gene end was trimmed by 7 bases and the J gene end by 1 base; junction bases not matched to a gene: 12. CDR1 and CDR2 (germline): SGHTA, FQGNSA. CDR3 size: 16 residues. CDR3 protein: CASTFPPGQGSYEQYF. For the CDR3, the DNA is TGTGCCAGCACCTTCCCACCAGGACAGGGTTCCTACGAGCAGTACTTC.

The V call is TRBV28, the J call TRBJ2-5; TRBD1 matches at 10 bases. Trimming cost V 5 bases and J 7 bases; bases outside gene matches: 13. The CDR3 consists of 16 residues. Germline CDR1 is MDHEN and CDR2 is SYDVKM. Written as DNA, the CDR3 is TGTGCCAGCAGTGTCCCGGGACAGGGGTATTCTGGGACCCAGTACTTC. Translation gives CASSVPGQGYSGTQYF.

The chain recombines TRBV29-1 with TRBJ2-3; a weak D match, TRBD1 (6 bases). This CDR3 is built from 13 residues. Germline V gene sequence: CDR1 SQVTM, CDR2 ANQGSEA. V gave up 4 bases and J gave up 3 bases, with 11 bases separating them. CDR3 loop: CSVGGRRTDTQYF. In DNA form, the CDR3 reads TGCAGCGTTGGGGGGCGTCGGACAGATACGCAGTATTTT.

V and J are TRBV5-1 and TRBJ2-5; D may be TRBD2 (6 bases). The CDR3 is 14 residues long. V was pared by 0 bases and J by 0 bases, with 6 bases between. Looked up from germline, CDR1 is SGHRS and CDR2 is YFSETQ. CDR3 loop: CASSLGTNQETQYF. CDR3 in DNA: TGCGCCAGCAGCTTGGGGACTAACCAAGAGACCCAGTACTTC.

The J gene is TRBJ2-5, the V gene TRBV4-3; a weak D match, TRBD1 (5 bases). Germline assignment: CDR1 LGHNA and CDR2 YSLEER. The ends were cut back, 5 bases at V and 0 bases at J, with 10 bases in the middle. This CDR3 comprises 14 residues. Here the CDR3 reads CASSETAYQETQYF. Here the CDR3 DNA reads TGCGCCAGCAGCGAGACAGCTTACCAAGAGACCCAGTACTTC.

The gene calls are TRBV28 and TRBJ1-4; D is uncertain. Trimming left V 6 bases short and J 8 bases short, with 16 bases between. Germline CDR1 reads MDHEN; CDR2 reads SYDVKM. This CDR3 has 14 amino acids. CDR3 sequence reads: CASSTPAEREKLFF. The CDR3 bases are TGTGCCAGCAGCACTCCGGCCGAGCGAGAAAAACTGTTTTTT.

J is TRBJ1-1 and V is TRBV19, with TRBD1 matching 9 bases. CDR1 and CDR2 (germline): LNHDA, SQIVND (reference sequence). The CDR3 is 14 amino acids. V lost 7 bases, J lost 4 bases, and 7 bases stayed unmatched. The DNA of the CDR3 is TGTGCCAGTATGAACAGGGGGCGAGGCACTGAAGCTTTCTTT. Translating gives CASMNRGRGTEAFF.

This clone was detected once. The chain recombines TRBV9 with TRBJ2-1; 9 nucleotides line up with TRBD2. The germline V gene encodes CDR1 SGDLS and CDR2 YYNGEE. The CDR3 is 16 residues long. V lost 9 bases, J lost 3 bases, and 13 bases stayed unmatched. CDR3 nucleotide sequence: TGTGCCACTGCCCGGCGGGAGGGCCGAGGCTACAATGAGCAGTTCTTC. The encoded protein is CATARREGRGYNEQFF.

The rearrangement joins TRBV2 to TRBJ2-3; 8 nucleotides agree with TRBD2. The CDR3 has 17 residues. V dropped 7 bases and J dropped 0; count of bases not matched to a gene: 12. Looked up from germline, CDR1 is SNHLY and CDR2 is FYNNEI. The CDR3 region has the DNA TGTGCCAGCATTCCGCGGGAGGACCCAATTAGCACAGATACGCAGTATTTT. This encodes CASIPREDPISTDTQYF.

This clone has more than one count but fewer than ten. This chain connects TRBV28 to TRBJ1-5, with D tentatively TRBD1 (5 bases). V was clipped by 5 bases and J by 5 bases, with 16 bases between them. CDR3 length equals 15 residues. In germline, CDR1 is MDHEN, CDR2 SYDVKM. CDR3 sequence: CASSKRGGDHQPQHF. As DNA, the CDR3 is TGTGCCAGCAGTAAAAGGGGCGGTGACCATCAGCCCCAGCATTTT.